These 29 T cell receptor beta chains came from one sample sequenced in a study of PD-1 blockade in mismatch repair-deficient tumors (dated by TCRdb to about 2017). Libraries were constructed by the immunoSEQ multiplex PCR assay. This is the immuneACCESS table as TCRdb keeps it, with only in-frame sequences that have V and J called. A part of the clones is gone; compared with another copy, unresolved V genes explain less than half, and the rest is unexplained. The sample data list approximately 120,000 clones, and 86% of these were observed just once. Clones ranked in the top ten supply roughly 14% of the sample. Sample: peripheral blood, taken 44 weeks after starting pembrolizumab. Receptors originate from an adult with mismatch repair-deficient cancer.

In nucleotides, the CDR3 is TGTGCCAGCAGCTATAGCGGGAGAGTCTCAGATACGCAGTATTTT. This sequence encodes CASSYSGRVSDTQYF. The rearrangement joins TRBV7-2 to TRBJ2-3, with 9 bases identical to TRBD2. CDR1 is SGHTA, CDR2 FQGNSA, per germline. V was pared by 4 bases and J by 4 bases, with 6 bases of the junction left unmatched. This CDR3 is 15 amino acids long.

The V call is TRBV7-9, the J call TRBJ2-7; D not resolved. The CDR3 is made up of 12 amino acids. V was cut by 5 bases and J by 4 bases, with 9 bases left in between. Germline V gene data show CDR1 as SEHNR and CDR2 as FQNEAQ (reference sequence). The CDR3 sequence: CASSHQEYEQYF. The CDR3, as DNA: TGTGCCAGCAGCCATCAAGAGTACGAGCAGTACTTC. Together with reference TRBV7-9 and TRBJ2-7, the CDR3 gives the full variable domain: DTGVSQNPRHKITKRGQNVTFRCDPISEHNRLYWYRQTLGQGPEFLTYFQNEAQLEKSRLLSDRFSAERPKGSFSTLEIQRTEQGDSAMYLCASSHQEYEQYFGPGTRLTVT.

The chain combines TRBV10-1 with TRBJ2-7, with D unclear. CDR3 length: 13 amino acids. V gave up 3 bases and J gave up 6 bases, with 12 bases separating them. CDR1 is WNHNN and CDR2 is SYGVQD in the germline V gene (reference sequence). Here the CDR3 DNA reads TGCGCCAGCAGTGAAAATACGGTGGGCGAGCAGTACTTC. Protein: CASSENTVGEQYF.

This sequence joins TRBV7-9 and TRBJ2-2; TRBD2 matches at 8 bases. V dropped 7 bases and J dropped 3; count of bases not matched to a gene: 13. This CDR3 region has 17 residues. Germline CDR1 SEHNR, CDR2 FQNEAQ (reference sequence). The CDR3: CASNPTRAGVDTGELFF. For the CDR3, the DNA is TGTGCCAGCAACCCAACCCGAGCGGGAGTGGACACCGGGGAGCTGTTTTTT.

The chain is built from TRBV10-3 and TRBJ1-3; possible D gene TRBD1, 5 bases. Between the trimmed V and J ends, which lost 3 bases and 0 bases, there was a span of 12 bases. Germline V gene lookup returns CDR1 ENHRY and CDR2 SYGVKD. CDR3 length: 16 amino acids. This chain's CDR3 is CAISDVREPSGNTIYF. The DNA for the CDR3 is TGTGCCATCAGTGACGTCAGGGAGCCCTCTGGAAACACCATATATTTT.

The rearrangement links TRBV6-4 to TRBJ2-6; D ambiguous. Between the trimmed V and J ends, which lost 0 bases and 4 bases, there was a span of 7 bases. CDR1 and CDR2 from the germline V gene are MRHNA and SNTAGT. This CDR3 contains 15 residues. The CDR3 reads CASSDSGSGANVLTF. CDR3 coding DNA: TGTGCCAGCAGTGACTCGGGGTCCGGGGCCAACGTCCTGACTTTC.

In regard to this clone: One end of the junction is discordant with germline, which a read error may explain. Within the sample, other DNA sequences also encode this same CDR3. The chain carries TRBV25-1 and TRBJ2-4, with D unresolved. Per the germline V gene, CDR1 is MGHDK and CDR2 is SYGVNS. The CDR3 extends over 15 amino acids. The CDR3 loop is CASSDTTPPGDIQYF. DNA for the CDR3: TGTGCTAGCAGTGATACGACGCCCCCAGGAGACATTCAGTACTTC.

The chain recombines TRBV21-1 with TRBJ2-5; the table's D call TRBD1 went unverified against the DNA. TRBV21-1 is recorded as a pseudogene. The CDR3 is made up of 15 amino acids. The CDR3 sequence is CASSTKQGRQETQYF. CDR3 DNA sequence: TGTGCCAGCAGCACAAAACAGGGGCGACAAGAGACCCAGTACTTC.

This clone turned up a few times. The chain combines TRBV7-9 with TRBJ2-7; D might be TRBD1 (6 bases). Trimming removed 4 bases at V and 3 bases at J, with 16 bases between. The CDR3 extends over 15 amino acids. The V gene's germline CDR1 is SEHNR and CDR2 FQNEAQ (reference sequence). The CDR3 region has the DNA TGTGCCAGCAGCTCCCCCAGGGGCTCCATCTACGAGCAGTACTTC. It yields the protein CASSSPRGSIYEQYF. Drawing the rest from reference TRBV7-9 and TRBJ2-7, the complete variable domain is DTGVSQNPRHKITKRGQNVTFRCDPISEHNRLYWYRQTLGQGPEFLTYFQNEAQLEKSRLLSDRFSAERPKGSFSTLEIQRTEQGDSAMYLCASSSPRGSIYEQYFGPGTRLTVT.

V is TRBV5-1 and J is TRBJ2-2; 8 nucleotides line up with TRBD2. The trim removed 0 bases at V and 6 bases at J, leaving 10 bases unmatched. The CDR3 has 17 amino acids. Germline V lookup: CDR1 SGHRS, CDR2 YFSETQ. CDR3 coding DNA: TGCGCCAGCAGCTTGGCGACCACCGGGACTAGTGCCGGGGAGCTGTTTTTT. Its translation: CASSLATTGTSAGELFF.

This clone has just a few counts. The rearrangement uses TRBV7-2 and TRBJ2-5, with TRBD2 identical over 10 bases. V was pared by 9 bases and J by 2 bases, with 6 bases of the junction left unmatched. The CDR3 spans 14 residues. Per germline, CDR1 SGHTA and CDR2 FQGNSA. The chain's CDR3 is CASRTSGSQETQYF. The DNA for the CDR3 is TGTGCCAGTCGGACTAGCGGATCACAAGAGACCCAGTACTTC.

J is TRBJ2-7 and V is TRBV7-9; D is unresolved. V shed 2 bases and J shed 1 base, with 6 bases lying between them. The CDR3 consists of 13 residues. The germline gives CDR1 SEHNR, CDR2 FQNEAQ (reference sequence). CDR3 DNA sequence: TGTGCCAGCAGCTTAACACCGTCCTACGAGCAGTACTTC. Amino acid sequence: CASSLTPSYEQYF.

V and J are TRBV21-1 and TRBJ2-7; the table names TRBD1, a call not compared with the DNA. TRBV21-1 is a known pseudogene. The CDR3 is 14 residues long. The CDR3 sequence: CASSNWDRGYEQYF. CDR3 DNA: TGTGCCAGCAGCAACTGGGACAGGGGCTACGAGCAGTACTTC.

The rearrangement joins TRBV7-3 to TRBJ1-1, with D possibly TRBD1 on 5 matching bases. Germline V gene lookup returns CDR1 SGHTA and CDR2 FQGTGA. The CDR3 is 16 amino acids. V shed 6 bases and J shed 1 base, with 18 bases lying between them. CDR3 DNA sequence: TGTGCCAGCAGTCTGTCTCCAGGGCCCTCGAACACTGAAGCTTTCTTT. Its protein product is CASSLSPGPSNTEAFF. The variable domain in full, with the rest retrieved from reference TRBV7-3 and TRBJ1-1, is GAGVSQTPSNKVTEKGKYVELRCDPISGHTALYWYRQSLGQGPEFLIYFQGTGAADDSGLPNDRFFAVRPEGSVSTLKIQRTERGDSAVYLCASSLSPGPSNTEAFFGQGTRLTVV.

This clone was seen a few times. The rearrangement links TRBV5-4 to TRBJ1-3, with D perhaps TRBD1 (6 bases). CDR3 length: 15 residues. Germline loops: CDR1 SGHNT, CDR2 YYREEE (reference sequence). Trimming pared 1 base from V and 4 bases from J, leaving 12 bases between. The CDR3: CASSLKGGSGNTIYF. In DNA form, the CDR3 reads TGTGCCAGCAGCTTGAAGGGGGGTTCGGGAAACACCATATATTTT.

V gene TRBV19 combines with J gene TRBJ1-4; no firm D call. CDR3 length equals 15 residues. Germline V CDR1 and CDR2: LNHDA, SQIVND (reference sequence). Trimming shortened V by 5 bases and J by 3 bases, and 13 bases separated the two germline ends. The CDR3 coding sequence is TGTGCCAGTAGTGGCCCGCCTGCGGCTAATGAAAAACTGTTTTTT. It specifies CASSGPPAANEKLFF.

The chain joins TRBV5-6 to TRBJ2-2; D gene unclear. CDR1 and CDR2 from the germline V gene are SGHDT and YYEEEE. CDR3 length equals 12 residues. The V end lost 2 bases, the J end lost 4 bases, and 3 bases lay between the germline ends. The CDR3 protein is CASSFSTGELFF. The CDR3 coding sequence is TGTGCCAGCAGCTTTAGCACCGGGGAGCTGTTTTTT.

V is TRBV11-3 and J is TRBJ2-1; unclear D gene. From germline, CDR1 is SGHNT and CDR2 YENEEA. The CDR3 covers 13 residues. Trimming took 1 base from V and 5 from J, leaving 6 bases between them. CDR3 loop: CASSLGNHNEQFF. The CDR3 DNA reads TGTGCCAGCAGCTTAGGTAACCACAATGAGCAGTTCTTC.

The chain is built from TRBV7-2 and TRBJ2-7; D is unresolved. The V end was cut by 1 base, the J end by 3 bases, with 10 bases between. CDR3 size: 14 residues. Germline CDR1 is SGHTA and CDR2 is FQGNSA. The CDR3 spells CASSLELGGYEQYF. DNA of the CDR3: TGTGCCAGCAGCTTAGAGCTCGGCGGCTACGAGCAGTACTTC.

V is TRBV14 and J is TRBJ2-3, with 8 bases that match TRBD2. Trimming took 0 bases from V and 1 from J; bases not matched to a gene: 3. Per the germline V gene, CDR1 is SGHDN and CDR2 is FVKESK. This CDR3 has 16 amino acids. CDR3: CASSQEPGGRTDTQYF. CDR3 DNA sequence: TGTGCCAGCAGCCAAGAACCGGGAGGGCGCACAGATACGCAGTATTTT.

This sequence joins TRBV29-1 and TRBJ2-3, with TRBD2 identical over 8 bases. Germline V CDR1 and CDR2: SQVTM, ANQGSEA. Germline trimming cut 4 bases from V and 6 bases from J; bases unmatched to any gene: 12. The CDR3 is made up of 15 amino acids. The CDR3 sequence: CSVVGSSGSPDTQYF. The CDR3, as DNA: TGCAGCGTTGTCGGGTCAAGCGGGAGCCCGGATACGCAGTATTTT.

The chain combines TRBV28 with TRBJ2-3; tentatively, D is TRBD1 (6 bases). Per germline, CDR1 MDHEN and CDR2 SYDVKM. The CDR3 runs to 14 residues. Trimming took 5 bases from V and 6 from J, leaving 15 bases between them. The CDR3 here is CASSPGRGYDTQYF. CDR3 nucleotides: TGTGCCAGCAGTCCCGGCAGGGGATACGATACGCAGTATTTT. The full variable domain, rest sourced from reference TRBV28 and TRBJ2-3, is DVKVTQSSRYLVKRTGEKVFLECVQDMDHENMFWYRQDPGLGLRLIYFSYDVKMKEKGDIPEGYSVSREKKERFSLILESASTNQTSMYLCASSPGRGYDTQYFGPGTRLTVL.

CDR3 nucleotide sequence: TGTGCCAGCAGCCTGAAGACAGGGGGCACAGATACGCAGTATTTT. Residues: CASSLKTGGTDTQYF. This chain uses TRBV5-4 with TRBJ2-3; 8 bases line up with TRBD1. J was trimmed by 1 base and V by 4 bases; bases with no gene match: 5. Germline loops: CDR1 SGHNT, CDR2 YYREEE (reference sequence). CDR3 size: 15 residues.

The CDR3 bases are TGCGCCAGCAGCTTGGCTGCGGGGGGCACCGGGGAGCTGTTTTTT. Its translation: CASSLAAGGTGELFF. The V gene is TRBV5-1, the J gene TRBJ2-2; 8 nucleotides agree with TRBD2. The CDR3 totals 15 residues. CDR1 is SGHRS, CDR2 YFSETQ, per germline. V dropped 0 bases and J dropped 4; count of bases not matched to a gene: 2. The full variable domain, with the rest looked up from reference TRBV5-1 and TRBJ2-2, is KAGVTQTPRYLIKTRGQQVTLSCSPISGHRSVSWYQQTPGQGLQFLFEYFSETQRNKGNFPGRFSGRQFSNSRSEMNVSTLELGDSALYLCASSLAAGGTGELFFGEGSRLTVL.

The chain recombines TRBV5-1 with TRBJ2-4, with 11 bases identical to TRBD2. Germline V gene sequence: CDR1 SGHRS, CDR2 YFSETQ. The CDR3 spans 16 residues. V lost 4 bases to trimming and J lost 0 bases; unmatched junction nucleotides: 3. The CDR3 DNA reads TGCGCCAGCAGCAAACTAGCGGGAGAAGCCAAAAACATTCAGTACTTC. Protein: CASSKLAGEAKNIQYF.

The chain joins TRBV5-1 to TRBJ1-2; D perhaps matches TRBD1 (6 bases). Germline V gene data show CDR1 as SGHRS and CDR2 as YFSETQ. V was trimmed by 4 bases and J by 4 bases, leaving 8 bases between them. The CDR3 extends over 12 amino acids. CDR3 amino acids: CASSETGYGYTF. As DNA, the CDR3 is TGCGCCAGCAGCGAGACAGGCTATGGCTACACCTTC.

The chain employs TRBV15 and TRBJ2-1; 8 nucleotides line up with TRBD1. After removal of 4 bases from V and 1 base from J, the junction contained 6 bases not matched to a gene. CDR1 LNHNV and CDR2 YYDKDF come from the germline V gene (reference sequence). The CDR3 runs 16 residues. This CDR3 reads CATSIGQGWSYNEQFF. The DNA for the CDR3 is TGTGCCACCAGCATTGGACAGGGTTGGTCCTACAATGAGCAGTTCTTC.

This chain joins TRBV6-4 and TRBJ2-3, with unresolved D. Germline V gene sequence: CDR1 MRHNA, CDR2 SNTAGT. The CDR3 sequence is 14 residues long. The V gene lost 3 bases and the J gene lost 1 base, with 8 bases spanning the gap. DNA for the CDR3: TGTGCCAGCAGTGAGTCTCTAGGCACAGATACGCAGTATTTT. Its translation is CASSESLGTDTQYF.

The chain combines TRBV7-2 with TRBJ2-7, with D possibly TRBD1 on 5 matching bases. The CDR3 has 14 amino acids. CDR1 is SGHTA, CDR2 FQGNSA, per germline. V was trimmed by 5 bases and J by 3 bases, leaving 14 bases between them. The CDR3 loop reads CASSKPGQGYEQYF. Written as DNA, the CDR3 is TGTGCCAGCAGCAAACCCGGTCAGGGCTACGAGCAGTACTTC. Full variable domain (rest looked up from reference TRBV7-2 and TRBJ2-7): GAGVSQSPSNKVTEKGKDVELRCDPISGHTALYWYRQSLGQGLEFLIYFQGNSAPDKSGLPSDRFSAERTGGSVSTLTIQRTQQEDSAVYLCASSKPGQGYEQYFGPGTRLTVT.